The T cell receptor (beta chain) under discussion was sequenced for a study of cytotoxic CD8 clonotypes in ibrutinib-treated CLL. Study at large: Timing of response sample collection was a median roughly twelve months after treatment start, with a range of 6 to 36.

Study-level findings and limits: Sustained-remission and progressing patients' sampling times differed.

As input for TCR beta libraries, roughly 2.1 micrograms of genomic DNA came from cryopreserved PBMCs. The CDR3 spans 16 residues. Germline loops: CDR1 SQVTM, CDR2 ANQGSEA. The ends lost 5 bases at V and 2 bases at J; junction bases unmatched: 12. About this clone: Its specificity is not known.

TCRdb's table, derived via immunoSEQ multiplex PCR, lists solely in-frame clones and lacks some. Here the sample spans roughly 97,000 clones, around 73% being singletons. The sequence came from a human donor with chronic lymphocytic leukemia. The rearrangement uses TRBV29-1 and TRBJ2-5; 9 bases match TRBD1. Sequenced material: PBMCs, taken after 12 months of ibrutinib treatment. CDR3 sequence: CSVLETGGGGQETQYF. The CDR3 nucleotides are TGCAGCGTTCTAGAGACAGGGGGGGGCGGGCAAGAGACCCAGTACTTC.